The 25 T cell receptor beta chains below all came from one sample that was sequenced in a study of regulatory T cells in long-lasting Graves disease. As for time point: persistent/refractory GD, antithyroid drugs over 5 years with positive TRAb. The authors made the TCR library using RNA they extracted from PBMCs. Assembly of TCR beta libraries relied on iRepertoire HTBI primers together with Arm-PCR of CDR3 regions. TCRdb redid the calling of the multiplex PCR reads with MiXCR, one entry per CDR3 protein. The table includes 450,000 or so distinct CDR3 sequences, around 21% detected once. Sequences were derived from peripheral blood mononuclear cells (PBMCs), sampled when the disease was refractory, from a patient treated with antithyroid drugs. The receptors stem from a female donor with Graves disease.

As regards this clonotype: A much larger clone is a single base away; this may be a read error. The missing conserved phenylalanine or tryptophan at the end of this CDR3 makes a read error likely. The rearrangement links TRBV9 to TRBJ2-2; possible D gene TRBD2, 5 bases. With 3 bases removed from V and 3 bases from J, the gap between germline ends came to 15 bases. CDR1 and CDR2 (germline): SGDLS, YYNGEE. The CDR3 is 16 residues long. CDR3 in DNA: TGTGCCAGCAGCGCGAGAACTAGTGTTGACACCGGGGAGCTGTTTCTT. Protein sequence: CASSARTSVDTGELFL.

V and J are TRBV7-6 and TRBJ1-2, with D perhaps matching TRBD1 (5 bases). Germline V gives CDR1 SGHVS, CDR2 FNYEAQ. CDR3 length equals 14 residues. Trimming removed 3 bases from V and 5 bases from J, with 13 bases in between. Written as DNA, the CDR3 is TGTGCCAGCAGCTTCAACCCTGCAGGGTATGGCTACACCTTC. Encoded protein: CASSFNPAGYGYTF.

Of note for this clonotype: Relative to the germline gene, one junction end is altered; a read error may explain this. V usage is TRBV7-9 and J usage is TRBJ2-7, with TRBD2 matching 13 bases. Germline-derived CDR1 and CDR2 are SEHNR and FQNEAQ (reference sequence). This CDR3 spans 17 amino acids. The CDR3 region has the DNA TGCGCCAGCAGCCGAGGGGCCGGGACTAGCGGGGCCTACGAGCAGTACTTC. This encodes CASSRGAGTSGAYEQYF.

This clonotype appeared many times. V and J are TRBV2 and TRBJ2-7; 9 nucleotides line up with TRBD1. CDR1 SNHLY and CDR2 FYNNEI come from the germline V gene. The J segment lost 0 bases and the V segment lost 9 bases, leaving 9 bases of the junction unmatched. The length of the CDR3 is 15 residues. The DNA of the CDR3 is TGTGCCAGAGCTGCCGGGACAGGGAGCTCCTACGAGCAGTACTTC. Encoded protein: CARAAGTGSSYEQYF.

Only one count was recorded for this clonotype. The chain uses TRBV19 and TRBJ2-2; D possibly corresponds to TRBD2 (6 bases). Looked up from germline, CDR1 is LNHDA and CDR2 is SQIVND (reference sequence). The ends were cut back, 4 bases at V and 7 bases at J, with 16 bases in the middle. CDR3 length equals 15 residues. CDR3 sequence: CASSTSGTPLGELFF. The CDR3 region has the DNA TGTGCCAGTAGTACATCCGGGACTCCCCTCGGGGAGCTGTTTTTT.

This rearrangement joins TRBV20-1 to TRBJ2-1; the D is unclear. Germline lookup yields CDR1 DFQATT and CDR2 SNEGSKA (reference sequence). The CDR3 covers 15 residues. Trimming took 1 base from V and 0 from J, leaving 10 bases between them. The CDR3 DNA reads as TGCAGTGCTAGAGTAGATAGGCTCTCCTACAATGAGCAGTTCTTC. Its protein is CSARVDRLSYNEQFF.

The chain uses TRBV20-1 and TRBJ1-2, with 7 bases fitting TRBD1. This CDR3 is 12 amino acids long. Germline V gene data show CDR1 as DFQATT and CDR2 as SNEGSKA (reference sequence). The J segment lost 3 bases and the V segment lost 7 bases, leaving 5 bases of the junction unmatched. In DNA form, the CDR3 reads TGCAGTGTCCCGACAGGGTACTATGGCTACACCTTC. Amino acid sequence: CSVPTGYYGYTF.

This clonotype was recorded many times. The V call is TRBV28, the J call TRBJ2-7, with no clear D. The V gene lost 3 bases and the J gene lost 2 bases, with 8 bases spanning the gap. Germline CDR1 MDHEN, CDR2 SYDVKM. This CDR3 comprises 13 residues. CDR3 protein: CASSFGSAYEQYF. The CDR3 region has the DNA TGTGCCAGCAGTTTCGGCAGCGCCTACGAGCAGTACTTC.

This clonotype was recorded many times. The J gene is TRBJ2-7, the V gene TRBV28; 7 bases match TRBD2. V lost 3 bases and J lost 5; bases outside the gene matches: 7. This CDR3 has 14 residues. CDR1 is MDHEN, CDR2 SYDVKM, per germline. This CDR3 reads CASSFDGRTDEQYF. As DNA, the CDR3 is TGTGCCAGCAGTTTCGACGGGAGGACGGACGAGCAGTACTTC.

This clonotype was found many times. This sequence joins TRBV27 and TRBJ2-5; maybe TRBD1 (6 bases). Germline lookup yields CDR1 MNHEY and CDR2 SMNVEV (reference sequence). Trimming left V 6 bases short and J 2 bases short, with 10 bases between. This CDR3 contains 13 residues. The CDR3 bases are TGTGCCAGCAGACGGACAGATCAAGAGACCCAGTACTTC. Encoded protein: CASRRTDQETQYF.

The chain joins TRBV7-8 to TRBJ1-4; 7 bases line up with TRBD1. Germline lookup yields CDR1 SGHVS and CDR2 FQNEAQ. V trimming: 5 bases; J trimming: 8 bases; junction bases outside the gene matches: 8. The CDR3 has 14 residues. CDR3 nucleotide sequence: TGTGCCAGCAGCCCACGACAGGGAGGGGAAAAACTGTTTTTT. This sequence encodes CASSPRQGGEKLFF.

Ten or more counts support this clonotype. In DNA, the CDR3 is TGTGCCAGCAGCTTAAGGTTCGGACTAGCGGGAGACTACGAGCAGTACTTC. Its translation is CASSLRFGLAGDYEQYF. The chain carries TRBV7-9 and TRBJ2-7; 13 bases agree with TRBD2. V shed 2 bases and J 3 bases; nucleotides not matched to a gene: 7. This CDR3 is 17 amino acids long. Germline CDR1 and CDR2: SEHNR and FQNEAQ (reference sequence). The full variable domain, its missing parts supplied by reference TRBV7-9 and TRBJ2-7, is DTGVSQNPRHKITKRGQNVTFRCDPISEHNRLYWYRQTLGQGPEFLTYFQNEAQLEKSRLLSDRFSAERPKGSFSTLEIQRTEQGDSAMYLCASSLRFGLAGDYEQYFGPGTRLTVT.

This chain uses TRBV5-8 with TRBJ2-7; D might be TRBD1 (5 bases). Germline CDR1 is SGHTS and CDR2 is YDEGEE. The CDR3 loop spans 12 amino acids. Trimming removed 2 bases at V and 5 bases at J, with 8 bases between. CDR3 nucleotide sequence: TGTGCCAGCAGCTTCCAGGGCCACGAGCAGTACTTC. This gives the protein CASSFQGHEQYF.

There are many counts of this clonotype. The chain employs TRBV6-2 or TRBV6-3 and TRBJ1-3; D might be TRBD1 (5 bases). Per the germline V gene, CDR1 is MNHEY and CDR2 is SVGEGT. Trimming removed 2 bases at V and 4 bases at J, with 15 bases between. The CDR3 contains 16 residues. CDR3: CASSYLDIRDGNTIYF. The CDR3 nucleotides are TGTGCCAGCAGTTACCTCGACATCCGGGACGGAAACACCATATATTTT.

The V and J genes are TRBV15 and TRBJ1-1; the D gene is possibly TRBD1 (5 bases). The CDR3 contains 12 residues. Germline loops: CDR1 LNHNV, CDR2 YYDKDF (reference sequence). V lost 3 bases and J 6 bases, leaving 8 bases between the germline ends. DNA for the CDR3: TGTGCCACCAGCAGGGGGACTGCTGAAGCTTTCTTT. It yields the protein CATSRGTAEAFF. Filled out from reference TRBV15 and TRBJ1-1, the complete variable domain reads DAMVIQNPRYQVTQFGKPVTLSCSQTLNHNVMYWYQQKSSQAPKLLFHYYDKDFNNEADTPDNFQSRRPNTSFCFLDIRSPGLGDTAMYLCATSRGTAEAFFGQGTRLTVV.

At least ten counts were recorded for this clonotype. The chain couples TRBV28 to TRBJ2-5; D not resolved. Trimming removed 4 bases at V and 6 bases at J, with 12 bases between. Germline V gene lookup returns CDR1 MDHEN and CDR2 SYDVKM. The CDR3 extends over 13 amino acids. The DNA of the CDR3 is TGTGCCAGCAGTTCCCCTGACGTGAAGACCCAGTACTTC. Protein sequence: CASSSPDVKTQYF.

This clonotype has ten or more counts. The V call is TRBV9, the J call TRBJ2-5; D is undetermined. The V gene lost 7 bases and the J gene lost 5 bases, with 12 bases spanning the gap. From germline, CDR1 is SGDLS and CDR2 YYNGEE. The CDR3 contains 12 residues. The CDR3 nucleotides are TGTGCCAGCTCAGTTCTAGGGGAGACCCAGTACTTC. Protein sequence: CASSVLGETQYF.

This clonotype occurred a few times. The chain combines TRBV6-1 with TRBJ2-6; 9 bases fit TRBD1. V dropped 5 bases and J dropped 0; count of bases not matched to a gene: 8. The CDR3 length is 18 residues. Germline lookup yields CDR1 MNHNS and CDR2 SASEGT. CDR3 bases: TGTGCCAGCAGTCCCCGGGACAGGGTCTTCTCTGGGGCCAACGTCCTGACTTTC. Its translation is CASSPRDRVFSGANVLTF.

The chain links TRBV2 to TRBJ2-3; TRBD2 is a possible D gene (6 bases). CDR3 length: 15 amino acids. Deletions cut 6 bases from V and 2 bases from J, with 15 bases between. The germline CDR1 and CDR2 sequences are SNHLY and FYNNEI. CDR3 DNA: TGTGCCAGCAGCTTTAGCGGAAATCCCACAGATACGCAGTATTTT. This gives the protein CASSFSGNPTDTQYF. The variable domain in full, completed from reference TRBV2 and TRBJ2-3, reads EPEVTQTPSHQVTQMGQEVILRCVPISNHLYFYWYRQILGQKVEFLVSFYNNEISEKSEIFDDQFSVERPDGSNFTLKIRSTKLEDSAMYFCASSFSGNPTDTQYFGPGTRLTVL.

This clonotype was seen a handful of times. The V and J genes are TRBV6-4 and TRBJ2-7; D is unresolved. The V end was cut by 8 bases, the J end by 2 bases, with 10 bases between. The CDR3 loop spans 12 amino acids. Germline V gives CDR1 MRHNA, CDR2 SNTAGT. The CDR3 reads CASLLGTYEQYF. CDR3 in DNA: TGTGCCAGCCTATTGGGGACCTACGAGCAGTACTTC.

A single count supports this clonotype. The genes are TRBV20-1 and TRBJ2-1; tentative D call: TRBD1 (6 bases). The CDR3 contains 14 residues. The germline gives CDR1 DFQATT, CDR2 SNEGSKA (reference sequence). Trimming took off 6 bases at V and 1 base at J, with 13 bases between the two ends. The CDR3 nucleotides are TGCAGTGCGGTGGGCAGGGGATCCTACAATGAGCAGTTCTTC. Translation gives CSAVGRGSYNEQFF.

This clonotype has a count of ten or more. The chain uses TRBV6-1 and TRBJ2-7; 8 bases line up with TRBD2. Unmatched junction bases numbered 16, after V lost 8 bases and J lost 4 bases. The CDR3 totals 16 residues. Germline V lookup: CDR1 MNHNS, CDR2 SASEGT. The DNA for the CDR3 is TGTGCCAGCTCTAGCCGGGGGGGGACCAGCGGGTACGAGCAGTACTTC. Its translation: CASSSRGGTSGYEQYF.

The sample holds many counts of this clonotype. The chain employs TRBV27 and TRBJ1-1; a possible D gene is TRBD1 (6 bases). This CDR3 region has 15 residues. Germline CDR1 and CDR2: MNHEY and SMNVEV (reference sequence). The V gene lost 7 bases and the J gene lost 0 bases, with 15 bases spanning the gap. The CDR3 nucleotides read TGTGCCAGCAAAATACAGGGCGCGCTGAACACTGAAGCTTTCTTT. It yields the protein CASKIQGALNTEAFF.

This clonotype was seen a few times. The rearrangement joins TRBV27 to TRBJ2-7; possibly TRBD1 for D (5 bases). Trimming took off 6 bases at V and 3 bases at J, with 12 bases between the two ends. CDR3 length: 13 amino acids. The germline gives CDR1 MNHEY, CDR2 SMNVEV (reference sequence). The CDR3 region is CASRSPDNYEQYF. As DNA, the CDR3 is TGTGCCAGCAGAAGCCCGGACAACTACGAGCAGTACTTC.

V is TRBV9 and J is TRBJ2-1; D is unclear. V was shortened by 0 bases and J by 0 bases, with 4 bases between the two germline ends. In germline, CDR1 is SGDLS, CDR2 YYNGEE. This CDR3 contains 14 residues. CDR3 coding DNA: TGTGCCAGCAGCGTAGGGAGCTCCTACAATGAGCAGTTCTTC. Translating gives CASSVGSSYNEQFF. Drawing the rest from reference TRBV9 and TRBJ2-1, the complete variable domain is DSGVTQTPKHLITATGQRVTLRCSPRSGDLSVYWYQQSLDQGLQFLIQYYNGEERAKGNILERFSAQQFPDLHSELNLSSLELGDSALYFCASSVGSSYNEQFFGPGTRLTVL.